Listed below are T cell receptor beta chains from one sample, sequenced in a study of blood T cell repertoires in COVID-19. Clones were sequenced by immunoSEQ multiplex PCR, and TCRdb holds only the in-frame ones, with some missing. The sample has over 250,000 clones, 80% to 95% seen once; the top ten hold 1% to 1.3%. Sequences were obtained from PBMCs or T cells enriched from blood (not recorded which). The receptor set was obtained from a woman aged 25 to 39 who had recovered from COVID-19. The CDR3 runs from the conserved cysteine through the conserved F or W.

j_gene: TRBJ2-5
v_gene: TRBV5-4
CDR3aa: CASSPASGAQETQYF

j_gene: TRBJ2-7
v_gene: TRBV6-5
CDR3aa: CASSDRVSSYEQYF

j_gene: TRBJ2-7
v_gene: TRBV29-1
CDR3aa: CSAGGLAGAYEQYF

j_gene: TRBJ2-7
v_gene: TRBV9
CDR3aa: CASSPGQGANEQYF

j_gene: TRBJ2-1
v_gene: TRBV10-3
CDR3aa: CAISDVGGKATGNEQFF

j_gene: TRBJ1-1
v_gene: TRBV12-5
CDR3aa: CASGFGQEGRLQAFF

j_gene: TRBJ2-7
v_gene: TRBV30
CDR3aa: CAWSGLEYEQYF

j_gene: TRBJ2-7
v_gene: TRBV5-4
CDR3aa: CASSLGPDTSYEQYF

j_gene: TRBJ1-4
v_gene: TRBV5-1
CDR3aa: CASSLAAVGGSSFPGNEKLFF

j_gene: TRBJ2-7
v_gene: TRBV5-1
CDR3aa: CASSLGTGAVYEQYF

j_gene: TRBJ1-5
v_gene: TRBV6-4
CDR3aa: CASRRTANSNQPQHF

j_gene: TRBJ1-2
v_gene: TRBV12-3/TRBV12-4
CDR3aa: CASRPDRVYGHTF

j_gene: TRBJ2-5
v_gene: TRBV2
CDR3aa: CASGTGAQETQYF

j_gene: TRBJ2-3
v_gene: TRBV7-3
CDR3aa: CASSLRASTDTQYF

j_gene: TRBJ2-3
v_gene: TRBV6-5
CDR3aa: CASSRDRVSTDTQYF

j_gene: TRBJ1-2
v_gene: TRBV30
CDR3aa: CAWSVLPGRGFNYGYTF

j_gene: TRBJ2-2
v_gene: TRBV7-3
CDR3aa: CASGPSGNTGELFF

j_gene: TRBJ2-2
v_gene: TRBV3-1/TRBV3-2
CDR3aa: CASSQEVAGVAGELFF

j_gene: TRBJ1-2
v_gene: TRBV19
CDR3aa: CASRQDTNYGGYTF

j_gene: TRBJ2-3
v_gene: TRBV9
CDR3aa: CASSVDGGSTDTQYF

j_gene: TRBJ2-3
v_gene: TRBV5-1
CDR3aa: CASTNPGQGMDTQYF

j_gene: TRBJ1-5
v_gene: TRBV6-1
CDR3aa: CASSEGQIQPPQHF

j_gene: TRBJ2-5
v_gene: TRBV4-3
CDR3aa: CASSQDRTGPLTYQETQYF

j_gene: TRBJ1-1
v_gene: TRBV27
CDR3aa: CASRQGAATEAFF